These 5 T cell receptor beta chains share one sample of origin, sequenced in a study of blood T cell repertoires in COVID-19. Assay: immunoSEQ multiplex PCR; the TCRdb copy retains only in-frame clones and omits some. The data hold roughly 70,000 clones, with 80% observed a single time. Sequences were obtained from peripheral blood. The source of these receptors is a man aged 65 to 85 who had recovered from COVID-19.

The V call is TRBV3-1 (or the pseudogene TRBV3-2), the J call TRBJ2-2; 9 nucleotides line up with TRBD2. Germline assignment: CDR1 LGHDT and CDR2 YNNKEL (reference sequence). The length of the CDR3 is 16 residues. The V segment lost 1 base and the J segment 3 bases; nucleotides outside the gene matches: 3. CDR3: CASSQALAGYTGELFF. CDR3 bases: TGTGCCAGCAGCCAAGCACTAGCGGGCTACACCGGGGAGCTGTTTTTT.

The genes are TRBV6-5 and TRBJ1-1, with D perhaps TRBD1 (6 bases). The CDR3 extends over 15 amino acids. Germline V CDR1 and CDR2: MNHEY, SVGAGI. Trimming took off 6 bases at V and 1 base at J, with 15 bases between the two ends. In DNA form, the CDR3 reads TGTGCCAGCAGCCCCCTAGACAGGCCGAACACTGAAGCTTTCTTT. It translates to CASSPLDRPNTEAFF.

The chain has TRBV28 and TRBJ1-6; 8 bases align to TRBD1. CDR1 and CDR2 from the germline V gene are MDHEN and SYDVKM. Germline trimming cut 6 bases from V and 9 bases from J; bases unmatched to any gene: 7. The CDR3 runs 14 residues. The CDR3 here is CASRPTGDGSPLHF. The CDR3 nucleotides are TGTGCCAGCAGACCGACAGGGGACGGTTCACCCCTCCACTTT.

The CDR3 nucleotides are TGTGCCAGTAGGGACAGAGATACGCAGTATTTT. The encoded protein is CASRDRDTQYF. The rearrangement joins TRBV19 to TRBJ2-3; tentative D call: TRBD1 (6 bases). Looked up from germline, CDR1 is LNHDA and CDR2 is SQIVND (reference sequence). Trimming removed 6 bases at V and 5 bases at J, with 6 bases between. The CDR3 runs to 11 residues.

Here the CDR3 reads CASSAQGASEQYF. CDR3 bases: TGTGCCAGCAGCGCACAGGGGGCGTCCGAGCAGTACTTC. This rearrangement joins TRBV7-7 to TRBJ2-7, with 9 bases that match TRBD1. With 5 bases clipped from V and 6 bases from J, the junction kept 5 bases outside the gene matches. Germline CDR1 and CDR2: SSHAT and FNYEAQ (reference sequence). This CDR3 is built from 13 residues.